The clone carrying this T cell receptor (beta chain) was recorded once. The data originate from a study of blood T cell repertoires in COVID-19. Study as a whole: From T cells, B-cell-depleted T cells, or PBMCs came the material, which was cDNA or gDNA.

Assay: immunoSEQ multiplex PCR; the TCRdb copy retains only in-frame clones and omits some. The sample yields 400,000 to 500,000 clones, roughly 90% seen once. CDR1 is SGHAT, CDR2 FQNNGV, per germline. The CDR3 spans 15 residues. V lost 0 bases, J lost 6 bases, and 14 bases lay in between. The study assigned cohorts using participant-reported clinical history. Symptom resolution, clearance, or two negative PCRs marked donors in Cohort 3 as recovered. V and J are TRBV11-2 and TRBJ1-2; TRBD1 is a possible D gene (6 bases). The TCR was taken from a woman aged 40-49 years who had recovered from COVID-19. Material: PBMCs or T cells enriched from blood (not recorded which). CDR3 in DNA: TGTGCCAGCAGCTTAGAGAGGACAGCTACCAATGGCTACACCTTC. This codes for CASSLERTATNGYTF.